The 24 T cell receptor beta chains given below trace back to one sample, sequenced in a study of cytomegalovirus exposure and HLA in healthy donors. A multiplex PCR was run with 60 Vbeta primers and 13 Jbeta primers. Profiled with immunoSEQ multiplex PCR; TCRdb holds only in-frame clones, not every one. The table lists some 160,000 clones, about 64% of them singletons. The sample taken for sequencing was PBMCs. These receptors were collected from a man in his sixties in good health and CMV-seronegative.

V usage is TRBV2 and J usage is TRBJ1-5; D may be TRBD1 (6 bases). V was pared by 9 bases and J by 1 base, with 13 bases between. This CDR3 contains 14 residues. Germline V lookup: CDR1 SNHLY, CDR2 FYNNEI. The CDR3 loop reads CASTRTVSNQPQHF. The DNA of the CDR3 is TGTGCCAGTACTCGGACAGTGAGCAATCAGCCCCAGCATTTT.

This chain connects TRBV28 to TRBJ2-2; TRBD2 matches at 9 bases. CDR1 and CDR2 (germline): MDHEN, SYDVKM. With 7 bases clipped from V and 7 bases from J, the junction kept 10 bases outside the gene matches. The CDR3 is 15 residues long. Written as DNA, the CDR3 is TGTGCCAGCAACAGAGCCGGGACTAGCATCGGGGAGCTGTTTTTT. Translating gives CASNRAGTSIGELFF. The variable domain in full, with the rest retrieved from reference TRBV28 and TRBJ2-2, is DVKVTQSSRYLVKRTGEKVFLECVQDMDHENMFWYRQDPGLGLRLIYFSYDVKMKEKGDIPEGYSVSREKKERFSLILESASTNQTSMYLCASNRAGTSIGELFFGEGSRLTVL.

The CDR3 sequence: CASSPVTTNEKLFF. The DNA for the CDR3 is TGTGCCAGCAGTCCAGTTACAACTAATGAAAAACTGTTTTTT. This chain connects TRBV6-6 to TRBJ1-4; D ambiguous. Germline CDR1 MNHNY, CDR2 SVGAGI (reference sequence). The CDR3 is 14 residues long. Deletions cut 5 bases from V and 0 bases from J, with 7 bases between.

This clone has a handful of counts. The J gene is TRBJ2-7, the V gene TRBV15; D ambiguous. Trimming cost V 1 base and J 6 bases, with 13 bases left between them. The germline V gene encodes CDR1 LNHNV and CDR2 YYDKDF (reference sequence). This CDR3 region has 14 residues. In DNA, the CDR3 is TGTGCCACCAGCAGAGTTAGACTTTTGGGCGAGCAGTACTTC. Protein product: CATSRVRLLGEQYF.

The chain combines TRBV28 with TRBJ2-7; D perhaps matches TRBD1 (5 bases). Per the germline V gene, CDR1 is MDHEN and CDR2 is SYDVKM. V shed 4 bases and J shed 1 base, with 8 bases lying between them. CDR3 length: 13 amino acids. The CDR3 here is CASSSTGSYEQYF. As DNA, the CDR3 is TGTGCCAGCAGTTCTACAGGTTCCTACGAGCAGTACTTC. Complete variable domain (other parts from reference TRBV28 and TRBJ2-7): DVKVTQSSRYLVKRTGEKVFLECVQDMDHENMFWYRQDPGLGLRLIYFSYDVKMKEKGDIPEGYSVSREKKERFSLILESASTNQTSMYLCASSSTGSYEQYFGPGTRLTVT.

This clone appeared a single time. This chain links TRBV5-6 with TRBJ2-7, with a possible D match to TRBD1 (6 bases). The V gene lost 0 bases and the J gene lost 2 bases, with 12 bases spanning the gap. This CDR3 region has 15 residues. Per germline, CDR1 SGHDT and CDR2 YYEEEE. This CDR3 reads CASSLVLGTTYEQYF. The CDR3 DNA sequence: TGTGCCAGCAGCTTGGTTTTAGGGACAACCTACGAGCAGTACTTC.

J is TRBJ2-5 and V is TRBV5-1, with 8 bases fitting TRBD1. V lost 6 bases and J lost 2; bases outside the gene matches: 9. This CDR3 contains 15 residues. Germline assignment: CDR1 SGHRS and CDR2 YFSETQ. The CDR3 loop reads CASTRVGTGQETQYF. The CDR3 coding sequence is TGCGCCAGCACGCGAGTCGGGACAGGTCAAGAGACCCAGTACTTC.

The J gene is TRBJ2-6, the V gene TRBV11-2; 9 bases map to TRBD1. The CDR3 has 18 residues. The germline V gene has CDR1 SGHAT and CDR2 FQNNGV. The ends lost 6 bases at V and 3 bases at J; junction bases unmatched: 12. The CDR3 DNA sequence: TGTGCCAGCAGACGGTTACAGGGGGCGTATAATGGGGCCAACGTCCTGACTTTC. Encoded protein: CASRRLQGAYNGANVLTF.

This rearrangement joins TRBV7-3 to TRBJ2-1; a weak D match, TRBD1 (7 bases). The V end lost 3 bases, the J end lost 9 bases, and 9 bases lay between the germline ends. The CDR3 is 12 amino acids. Germline CDR1 SGHTA, CDR2 FQGTGA. The DNA of the CDR3 is TGTGCCAGCAGCTTTCAGGGGGGTGAGCAGTTCTTC. It encodes CASSFQGGEQFF.

This clone was detected once. This rearrangement joins TRBV2 to TRBJ1-3; 8 bases are shared with TRBD1. The V and J ends lost 7 bases and 4 bases, in that order; junction bases with no gene match: 9. Looked up from germline, CDR1 is SNHLY and CDR2 is FYNNEI. CDR3 length: 15 residues. Here the CDR3 DNA reads TGTGCCAGCACTCAGGACAGGGTACCAGGAAACACCATATATTTT. This translates into CASTQDRVPGNTIYF.

This clone was seen a handful of times. The chain joins TRBV9 to TRBJ2-1; 8 bases are a match to TRBD2. Losses at the gene ends were 0 bases for V and 2 bases for J; bases not matched to a gene: 10. There are 18 residues in the CDR3. Germline V gene lookup returns CDR1 SGDLS and CDR2 YYNGEE. CDR3 nucleotides: TGTGCCAGCAGCGTAGGAGCGGGAGACCGAACCACCTACAATGAGCAGTTCTTC. This translates into CASSVGAGDRTTYNEQFF.

The chain joins TRBV4-2 to TRBJ1-4; maybe TRBD1 (5 bases). V lost 1 base, J lost 4 bases, and 28 bases lay in between. Germline-derived CDR1 and CDR2 are LGHNA and YNFKEQ. This CDR3 spans 21 amino acids. CDR3 region: CASSQAPLMGGEGRVNEKLFF. As DNA, the CDR3 is TGTGCCAGCAGCCAAGCCCCCTTGATGGGAGGGGAGGGAAGGGTTAATGAAAAACTGTTTTTT.

This chain uses TRBV5-1 with TRBJ2-1, with 13 bases identical to TRBD2. The V gene's germline CDR1 is SGHRS and CDR2 YFSETQ. The CDR3 runs 17 residues. J gave up 2 bases and V 3 bases, and 5 bases lay outside the gene matches. CDR3 nucleotides: TGCGCCAGCAGCTCCGGGACTAGCGGGGCTGCCTACAATGAGCAGTTCTTC. Protein product: CASSSGTSGAAYNEQFF.

The chain couples TRBV12-5 to TRBJ2-2; TRBD1 matches at 9 bases. The V segment lost 6 bases and the J segment 6 bases; nucleotides outside the gene matches: 8. The CDR3 runs to 15 residues. Germline values: CDR1 LGHNT, CDR2 FRNRAP. The CDR3 reads CASGTNRGRAGELFF. CDR3 coding DNA: TGTGCTAGTGGAACGAACAGGGGGCGAGCCGGGGAGCTGTTTTTT.

A few counts support this clone. The J gene is TRBJ1-1, the V gene TRBV4-2, with no clear D. This CDR3 region has 15 residues. V was shortened by 4 bases and J by 1 base, with 13 bases between the two germline ends. Germline V lookup: CDR1 LGHNA, CDR2 YNFKEQ. CDR3 bases: TGTGCCAGCAGCCCTCGGGGAGGGCGGAACACTGAAGCTTTCTTT. Translated: CASSPRGGRNTEAFF.

V and J are TRBV5-6 and TRBJ2-7, with 10 positions matching TRBD2. CDR3 size: 17 residues. The germline V gene has CDR1 SGHDT and CDR2 YYEEEE. V trimming: 1 base; J trimming: 4 bases; junction bases outside the gene matches: 11. Here the CDR3 reads CASSLTTSGLGLYEQYF. In DNA, the CDR3 is TGTGCCAGCAGCTTGACGACTAGCGGGTTGGGTCTGTACGAGCAGTACTTC.

This chain links TRBV5-6 with TRBJ2-5; 9 bases match TRBD2. Trimming cost V 4 bases and J 3 bases; bases outside gene matches: 7. The CDR3 sequence is 15 residues long. Germline V gene sequence: CDR1 SGHDT, CDR2 YYEEEE. The CDR3 DNA reads TGTGCCAGCAGCGCCCGGCGACTAGCGGAAGAGACCCAGTACTTC. Translating it yields CASSARRLAEETQYF.

The chain is built from TRBV28 and TRBJ1-2; TRBD1 is a possible D gene (5 bases). Germline lookup yields CDR1 MDHEN and CDR2 SYDVKM. Deletions cut 9 bases from V and 8 bases from J, with 10 bases between. This CDR3 has 10 amino acids. The CDR3 DNA follows: TGTGCCAGGCGGGGGTGCGGCTACACCTTC. Translated, it gives CARRGCGYTF.

About this clone itself: The junction differs from germline at one of its ends, possibly a read error. The genes are TRBV6-5 and TRBJ1-2; tentatively, D is TRBD1 (6 bases). The CDR3 is 13 residues long. CDR1 and CDR2 (germline): MNHEY, SVGAGI. This CDR3 reads CASRPTGNYGYPF. DNA for the CDR3: TGTGCCAGCAGACCCACAGGGAACTATGGCTACCCCTTC.

The genes are TRBV16 and TRBJ1-2, with a tentative D call TRBD1 (5 bases). Germline assignment: CDR1 KGHSY and CDR2 FQNENV. The CDR3 totals 16 residues. Trimming pared 0 bases from V and 0 bases from J, leaving 11 bases between. CDR3 sequence (DNA): TGTGCCAGCAGCCAATCGGGGCCAGCCTCTAACTATGGCTACACCTTC. It codes for CASSQSGPASNYGYTF.

In its sample, this clone was seen a few times. The CDR3 sequence: CASSLSDNYGYTF. The DNA of the CDR3 is TGTGCCAGCAGCTTAAGCGACAACTATGGCTACACCTTC. The chain recombines TRBV5-5 with TRBJ1-2; D call uncertain. Germline CDR1 reads SGHKS; CDR2 reads YYEKEE (reference sequence). This CDR3 comprises 13 residues. Trimming stripped 2 bases from V and 2 bases from J, with 7 bases between.

J is TRBJ2-5 and V is TRBV7-2; 11 bases are shared with TRBD2. After removal of 3 bases from V and 2 bases from J, the junction contained 8 bases not matched to a gene. In germline, CDR1 is SGHTA, CDR2 FQGNSA. This CDR3 spans 17 amino acids. In nucleotides, the CDR3 is TGTGCCAGCAGCTTCCTTGGAGGACTAGCGGGTCAAGAGACCCAGTACTTC. Its translation: CASSFLGGLAGQETQYF.

This clone was counted a single time. The chain couples TRBV28 to TRBJ2-7, with 7 bases lining up with TRBD1. The CDR3 is made up of 14 amino acids. The germline V gene has CDR1 MDHEN and CDR2 SYDVKM. Germline trimming cut 6 bases from V and 3 bases from J; bases unmatched to any gene: 8. CDR3 sequence (DNA): TGTGCCAGCAGACCCGGGACAGCCCTCTACGAGCAGTACTTC. It translates to CASRPGTALYEQYF.

In its sample, this clone was seen once. This chain uses TRBV2 with TRBJ1-5; possibly TRBD1 for D (6 bases). Trimming removed 7 bases at V and 1 base at J, with 8 bases between. This CDR3 has 13 residues. Germline lookup yields CDR1 SNHLY and CDR2 FYNNEI. The DNA of the CDR3 is TGTGCCAGCACCCAGGGGAGCAATCAGCCCCAGCATTTT. As protein: CASTQGSNQPQHF.